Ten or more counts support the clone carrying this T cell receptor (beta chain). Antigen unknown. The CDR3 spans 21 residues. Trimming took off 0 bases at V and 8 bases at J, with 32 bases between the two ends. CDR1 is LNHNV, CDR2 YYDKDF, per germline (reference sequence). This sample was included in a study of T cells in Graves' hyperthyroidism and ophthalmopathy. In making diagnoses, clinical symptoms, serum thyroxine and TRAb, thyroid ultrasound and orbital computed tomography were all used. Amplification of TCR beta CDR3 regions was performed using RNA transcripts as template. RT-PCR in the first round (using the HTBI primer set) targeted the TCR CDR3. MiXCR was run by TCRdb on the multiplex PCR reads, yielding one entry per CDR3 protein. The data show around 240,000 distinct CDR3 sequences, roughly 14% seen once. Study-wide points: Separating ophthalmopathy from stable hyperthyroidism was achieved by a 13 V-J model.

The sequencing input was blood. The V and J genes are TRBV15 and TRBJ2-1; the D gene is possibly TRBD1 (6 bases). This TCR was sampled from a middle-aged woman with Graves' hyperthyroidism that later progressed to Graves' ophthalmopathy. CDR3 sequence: CATSRDPDQGLLNPLRDEQFF. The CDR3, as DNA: TGTGCCACCAGCAGAGATCCAGACCAGGGGCTCCTGAACCCCTTACGGGATGAGCAGTTCTTC. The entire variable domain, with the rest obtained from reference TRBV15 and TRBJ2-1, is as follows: DAMVIQNPRYQVTQFGKPVTLSCSQTLNHNVMYWYQQKSSQAPKLLFHYYDKDFNNEADTPDNFQSRRPNTSFCFLDIRSPGLGDTAMYLCATSRDPDQGLLNPLRDEQFFGPGTRLTVL.